These T cell receptor beta chains were read from a single sample in a study of blood T cell repertoires in COVID-19. Clones were read by immunoSEQ multiplex PCR, and TCRdb kept only the in-frame ones, dropping some. The table records 150,000 to 200,000 clones, around nine tenths of them present only once. The sequencing input was peripheral blood. The receptor source for this set is a man aged 65 to 79 with active or convalescent COVID-19. Both conserved end residues are part of each CDR3. A D gene is named only where the DNA matches it firmly. Expanded clones are given a class, and other clones once, few, many or no size at all.

CDR3nt,CDR3aa,abundance,d_gene,j_gene,v_gene
TGCGCCAGCAGCCAAGAAAGCAGGGCGTATGGCTACACCTTC,CASSQESRAYGYTF,.,.,TRBJ1-2,TRBV4-3
TGTGCCAGCAGCCCACCACTGCCGCGAAGCTATGGCTACACCTTC,CASSPPLPRSYGYTF,.,.,TRBJ1-2,TRBV3-1/TRBV3-2
TGTGCCAGCTCACGGGGAGCCCCTTTCGGGCTGTTTTTT,CASSRGAPFGLFF,once,.,TRBJ1-4,TRBV18
TGTGCCACCACTACTGGTCTACGAGTGGAGTACTTC,CATTTGLRVEYF,.,.,TRBJ2-7,TRBV28
TGTGCCAGCAGTCGGGTTATTGGTGCTGGGTCACCCCTCCACTTT,CASSRVIGAGSPLHF,.,.,TRBJ1-6,TRBV27
TGTGCCGGGAGGCGTAGCACAGATACGCAGTATTTT,CAGRRSTDTQYF,.,.,TRBJ2-3,TRBV6-6
TGCGCCAGCAGCTTGGTCGGGGATAGCCCCTACGAGCAGTACTTC,CASSLVGDSPYEQYF,.,.,TRBJ2-7,TRBV5-1
TGCGCCAGCAGCTCTTCAGGGAAAACTAATGAAAAACTGTTTTTT,CASSSSGKTNEKLFF,.,.,TRBJ1-4,TRBV5-1
TGTGCCAGCAGAAGGGGGGACAGGGGAAGCTCGTCACCCCTCCACTTT,CASRRGDRGSSSPLHF,.,TRBD1,TRBJ1-6,TRBV28
TGCGCCAGCAGCGACGGACAGGGCCTATCACCCCTCCACTTT,CASSDGQGLSPLHF,.,TRBD1,TRBJ1-6,TRBV5-1
TGTGCCAGCACCAAGGGCAGGGGTTTTCGTGGCTACACCTTC,CASTKGRGFRGYTF,.,.,TRBJ1-2,TRBV6-5
TGTGCCAGCAGCCGAACCGGGACAGGACACAATGAGCAGTTCTTC,CASSRTGTGHNEQFF,.,TRBD1,TRBJ2-1,TRBV9
TGTGCCAGCAGCCCGACCAAGGGGCCGAACACTGAAGCTTTCTTT,CASSPTKGPNTEAFF,.,.,TRBJ1-1,TRBV28
TGTGCCAGCAGTTCCCGGCTAGCGGGGGGCTACATTGAGCAGTTCTTC,CASSSRLAGGYIEQFF,.,TRBD2,TRBJ2-1,TRBV28
TGTGCCAGCAGTGAAGTAGGGGGCGGCACTGAAGCTTTCTTT,CASSEVGGGTEAFF,.,TRBD1,TRBJ1-1,TRBV6-1
TGTGCCAGCAGCTCAGAACAGGCGGGAGTGTCACCCCTCCACTTT,CASSSEQAGVSPLHF,.,.,TRBJ1-6,TRBV7-2
TGCAGTGCTAGTCGAAAACAAGGGGATGAAAAACTGTTTTTT,CSASRKQGDEKLFF,.,.,TRBJ1-4,TRBV20-1
TGTGCCAGCAGTTACTCGAGTCTTAATTCACCCCTCCACTTT,CASSYSSLNSPLHF,.,.,TRBJ1-6,TRBV6-2/TRBV6-3
TGTGCCAGCAGACAGGGGTCCGGGGAGCTGTTTTTT,CASRQGSGELFF,few,TRBD1,TRBJ2-2,TRBV9
TGTGCCAGCAGTTACTCCCCGGGGGGAAACACCATATATTTT,CASSYSPGGNTIYF,.,.,TRBJ1-3,TRBV6-5
TGTGCCAGCAGCGTAGGCCTAGCGGGGGTAGACAATGAGCAGTTCTTC,CASSVGLAGVDNEQFF,.,TRBD2,TRBJ2-1,TRBV9
TGTGCCAGCAGCTCGTTCCGCGAGCAGTACTTC,CASSSFREQYF,.,.,TRBJ2-7,TRBV28
TGCAGTGCTAGTGGGGCTAGCGGGATGTACAATGAGCAGTTCTTC,CSASGASGMYNEQFF,.,TRBD2,TRBJ2-1,TRBV20-1
TGTGCCAGCAGCCAAGAGGCGGGGGGGCCGAAAGATACGCAGTATTTT,CASSQEAGGPKDTQYF,.,TRBD2,TRBJ2-3,TRBV3-1/TRBV3-2
TGTGCCAGCAGCTTAGCGTTAGTCGCCTTCGAGCAGTACTTC,CASSLALVAFEQYF,.,.,TRBJ2-7,TRBV11-2
TGTGCCAGCAGCTTAGACAGGGGGCGGTACGAGCAGTACTTC,CASSLDRGRYEQYF,.,TRBD1,TRBJ2-7,TRBV7-2
TGTGCCAGCAGCCAAGACGGGGGGTTCGGCAATCAGCCCCAGCATTTT,CASSQDGGFGNQPQHF,.,.,TRBJ1-5,TRBV3-1/TRBV3-2
TGTGCCAGCTCACCATTGGCTAGCGGTACCCAAGAGACCCAGTACTTC,CASSPLASGTQETQYF,once,TRBD2,TRBJ2-5,TRBV18
TGTGCCAGCAGCTTGGGCGGGGCGGGAAATGAAAAACTGTTTTTT,CASSLGGAGNEKLFF,.,.,TRBJ1-4,TRBV5-4
TGCAGTGCTAGTGAGTCCTCCTTTAGCTCCTACAATGAGCAGTTCTTC,CSASESSFSSYNEQFF,.,.,TRBJ2-1,TRBV20-1
TGTGCGGGGGGACTAGGAAACACCATATATTTT,CAGGLGNTIYF,once,.,TRBJ1-3,TRBV6-6
TGTGCCAGCAGTCCCCCTGGGGGGAGCTACGAGCAGTACTTC,CASSPPGGSYEQYF,.,.,TRBJ2-7,TRBV6-5
TGTGCCAGCTCACTACCCCCACAGGAGCAGTACTTC,CASSLPPQEQYF,.,.,TRBJ2-7,TRBV18
TGTGCCAGCAGTAGCCGCCCCGCATACGAGCAGTACTTC,CASSSRPAYEQYF,.,.,TRBJ2-7,TRBV27
TGTGCCAGCTCAACTTCGACAGGGTCCTACGAGCAGTACTTC,CASSTSTGSYEQYF,.,TRBD1,TRBJ2-7,TRBV18
TGTGCCAGCAGCCAGGCCGGGACTAGCGGCTCCTACGAGCAGTACTTC,CASSQAGTSGSYEQYF,.,TRBD2,TRBJ2-7,TRBV3-1/TRBV3-2
TGTGCCAGCAGTTACGATCGGGGACACATGAACACTGAAGCTTTCTTT,CASSYDRGHMNTEAFF,once,.,TRBJ1-1,TRBV6-2/TRBV6-3
TGTGCCAGCAGCCCCCCAGACAGTGAATCCTACGAGCAGTACTTC,CASSPPDSESYEQYF,.,.,TRBJ2-7,TRBV7-9
TGCGCCAGCAGCTTGGGCTCGGGGGGGCTGCTAGCCTACGAGCAGTACTTC,CASSLGSGGLLAYEQYF,.,TRBD2,TRBJ2-7,TRBV5-1
TGTGCCAGTAGCAACCCGAGGACAGGGTGGTCCTATAATTCACCCCTCCACTTT,CASSNPRTGWSYNSPLHF,once,TRBD1,TRBJ1-6,TRBV19
TGTGCCGGAGGGGCAGGGGGGTTGGATACGCAGTATTTT,CAGGAGGLDTQYF,.,.,TRBJ2-3,TRBV11-2
TGTGCCAGCAGGACGGGGAATCAGCCCCAGCATTTT,CASRTGNQPQHF,few,.,TRBJ1-5,TRBV28
TGTGCCAGCAGGGTAGCGGGAGGGCCTTACAATGAGCAGTTCTTC,CASRVAGGPYNEQFF,.,TRBD2,TRBJ2-1,TRBV6-5
TGTGCCAGCAGTGCTGCGGAAAAACTGTTTTTT,CASSAAEKLFF,.,.,TRBJ1-4,TRBV12-3/TRBV12-4
TGTGCCAGTCACAGGGTTGGGTCCTATGGCTACACCTTC,CASHRVGSYGYTF,.,.,TRBJ1-2,TRBV28
TGCGCCAGCAACGACCCAGAGACTCGGCGTGGCTACACCTTC,CASNDPETRRGYTF,once,.,TRBJ1-2,TRBV4-3
TGTGCCATCAGCAACTCCTACGAGCAGTACTTC,CAISNSYEQYF,.,.,TRBJ2-7,TRBV10-3
TGTGCCAGTAGTACCCGGACAGGAGGTCAGCCCCAGCATTTT,CASSTRTGGQPQHF,.,TRBD1,TRBJ1-5,TRBV19
TGTGCCATCAGCCGGGAGAGTAAAAACACTGAAGCTTTCTTT,CAISRESKNTEAFF,.,.,TRBJ1-1,TRBV10-3
TGTGCCAGCAGCCAAGGGACAGTTGAGACCCAGTACTTC,CASSQGTVETQYF,.,TRBD1,TRBJ2-5,TRBV11-2
TGTGCCAGCAGCTCCCAGGGTCGGGAGACCCAGTACTTC,CASSSQGRETQYF,.,.,TRBJ2-5,TRBV7-2
TGTGCCAGAAGCCCCGGGACAGGGGGCTGTGGGGAGCTGTTTTTT,CARSPGTGGCGELFF,.,TRBD1,TRBJ2-2,TRBV5-3
TGTGCCAGCAGTGAATCTACAGGGAGCTATGGCTACACCTTC,CASSESTGSYGYTF,.,.,TRBJ1-2,TRBV6-1